The 8 T cell receptor beta chains reported below all come from one sample, sequenced in a study of regulatory T cells in long-lasting Graves disease (dated by TCRdb to about 2021). Libraries were constructed by multiplex PCR. Sequenced on an Illumina HiSeq 4000. TCR beta libraries were built with iRepertoire HTBI primers and Arm-PCR amplification of CDR3 regions. TCRdb reanalyzed the raw reads on its own, using fastp at Q25 for trimming and MiXCR for clone calling, and kept in-frame beta chains. Entries that share a CDR3 protein sequence are merged under the most common genes and DNA. The sample table shows under 800,000 distinct CDR3 sequences, and about 15% are seen once. The top ten clones comprise about 18% of the sample. The time point label on this specimen signifies: newly diagnosed GD, antithyroid drugs for less than 3 months. For both TCR sequencing and RNA sequencing, RNA was extracted from PBMCs using TRIzol.

The sample was also linked to a second study, of T cells in Graves' hyperthyroidism and ophthalmopathy.

This specimen consisted of peripheral blood mononuclear cells (PBMCs), obtained at new diagnosis, from a patient treated with antithyroid drugs. The receptor set was obtained from a woman aged 25 to 39 with Graves disease. Donor details come from another sample of the same person, matched by shared clones.

This chain links TRBV5-8 with TRBJ1-2; a possible D gene is TRBD1 (6 bases). In germline, CDR1 is SGHTS, CDR2 YDEGEE. The V end was cut by 0 bases, the J end by 4 bases, with 13 bases between. CDR3 length: 15 residues. The CDR3 reads CASSLVRGPLYGYTF. The CDR3 bases are TGTGCCAGCAGCTTGGTCAGGGGTCCCCTCTATGGCTACACCTTC.

This clonotype was seen at least ten times. V gene TRBV7-3 combines with J gene TRBJ1-1, with a weak D call TRBD1 (5 bases). This CDR3 contains 13 residues. From germline, CDR1 is SGHTA and CDR2 FQGTGA. V dropped 6 bases and J dropped 10 bases, with 18 bases sitting between them. In DNA, the CDR3 is TGTGCCAGCAGACGTTCGGAGGGGCTGGTAGCTTTCTTT. This translates into CASRRSEGLVAFF.

The DNA for the CDR3 is TGTGCCAGCAGTGAAGTATCGGCCCAGCCTGAGCAGTTCTTC. Translated: CASSEVSAQPEQFF. The chain carries TRBV2 and TRBJ2-1; D uncertain. V dropped 1 base and J dropped 9 bases, with 13 bases sitting between them. Germline V gene sequence: CDR1 SNHLY, CDR2 FYNNEI. The CDR3 loop spans 14 amino acids.

Comment on this clonotype: This may come from a read error, since a much larger clone is one base off. The chain is built from TRBV27 and TRBJ2-5; no definite D call. CDR1 is MNHEY, CDR2 SMNVEV, per germline (reference sequence). The CDR3 has 14 residues. CDR3 amino acids: CASSFSGRTETRYF. The CDR3 nucleotides are TGTGCCAGCAGTTTCTCCGGCAGAACAGAGACCCGGTACTTC.

The J gene is TRBJ1-2, the V gene TRBV10-3; D perhaps matches TRBD1 (6 bases). Germline loops: CDR1 ENHRY, CDR2 SYGVKD. Trimming removed 4 bases from V and 6 bases from J, with 12 bases in between. The CDR3 contains 13 residues. The CDR3 spells CAISGRGINGYTF. For the CDR3, the DNA is TGTGCCATCAGTGGGAGGGGGATCAATGGCTACACCTTC.

This clonotype has ten or more counts. The CDR3 sequence is CASSELTNQEYF. The CDR3 region has the DNA TGTGCCAGCAGTGAATTGACTAATCAGGAGTACTTC. The chain carries TRBV2 and TRBJ2-7; D might be TRBD2 (5 bases). The germline CDR1 and CDR2 sequences are SNHLY and FYNNEI. The CDR3 is made up of 12 amino acids. The V and J ends lost 2 bases and 11 bases respectively, with 13 bases between them.

The J gene is TRBJ1-2, the V gene TRBV28; D possibly corresponds to TRBD1 (5 bases). Between the trimmed V and J ends, which lost 2 bases and 8 bases, there was a span of 15 bases. Germline CDR1 is MDHEN and CDR2 is SYDVKM. CDR3 length equals 14 residues. As DNA, the CDR3 is TGTGCCAGCAGTTTAATCTCCCAGGGTCAAGGCTACACCTTC. It translates to CASSLISQGQGYTF.

As regards this clonotype: A much more abundant neighbour one base away suggests this may be a read error. The CDR3 carries no conserved terminal phenylalanine or tryptophan, so it likely arises from a read error. The chain is built from TRBV6-1 and TRBJ1-5; no clear D. The CDR3 runs to 13 residues. V lost 6 bases, J lost 4 bases, and 10 bases lay in between. Germline CDR1 MNHNS, CDR2 SASEGT. The CDR3 region is CASSDEANQPQHL. As DNA, the CDR3 is TGTGCCAGCAGCGACGAGGCTAATCAGCCCCAGCATCTT.